Included here is one T cell receptor (beta chain) sequence, with context. The specificity of this receptor is unknown. No base-level quality is on record; no much larger clone is a single base apart. From cysteine to phenylalanine, the CDR3 is 18 amino acids long. Here the CDR3 DNA is all that survives: 54 bases in frame from base 1. Via the germline V gene, CDR1 is SGHVS and CDR2 FQNEAQ. To prepare the library, PCR was applied. Instrument on record: HiSeq X Ten. Using fastp at Q25 and MiXCR, TCRdb reprocessed the public reads and kept productive beta chains. Rows are combined by CDR3 protein, so each entry shows the most common genes and DNA. This sample comprises about 3,300 distinct CDR3 sequences, about three fifths of them detected only once. The ten largest clones add up to about 20% of the sample. The donors were patients who had localized lung adenocarcinoma, which is a subtype of non-small cell lung cancer. The margins of localized lung adenocarcinomas were where the samples came from. CD4+ T cells from tumor tissue were profiled separately from CD8+ T cells for TCR repertoire analysis.

These data come from a study of CD4 and CD8 cells across lung adenocarcinoma regions (dated by TCRdb to 2016 to 2018). With regard to the full study: The study compared tumor centers with tumor margins to examine intratumor heterogeneity of the T cell receptor repertoire.

The TCR comes from a female donor with lung adenocarcinoma. The CD4 and CD8 labels of this study may be unreliable. The sample comprised CD4+ T cells from the margin of a lung tumor. Interpreted using the paper, the cell subset or site label stands for: tumor margin region. The chain was built from TRBV7-8 and TRBJ2-3, with 15 junctional bases fitting TRBD2. Judging by the DNA end, TRBJ2-1 fits better; the J call may be wrong. The base sequence is TGTGCCAGCAGCTTAGTCGGACTAGCGGGAGGGCGCATGGGTGAGCAGTTCTTC. The resulting protein is CASSLVGLAGGRMGEQFF.